These 4 T cell receptor beta chains share one sample of origin, sequenced in a study of T cell responses to AZD1222 COVID-19 vaccine. Data came from immunoSEQ multiplex PCR; TCRdb stores just in-frame clones and leaves some out. The sample records under 85,000 clones, 75% to 95% being singletons. The material sequenced was peripheral blood, taken 28 days after the second AZD1222 dose. The receptors originated from an adult who received the AZD1222 COVID-19 vaccine.

The chain recombines TRBV7-2 with TRBJ1-4; 8 bases are shared with TRBD1. Germline V gene data show CDR1 as SGHTA and CDR2 as FQGNSA. The V and J ends lost 3 bases and 10 bases, in that order; junction bases with no gene match: 7. The CDR3 contains 14 residues. In DNA form, the CDR3 reads TGTGCCAGCAGCTTTGGGACAGGTGGGCGAAAACTGTTTTTT. Its translation: CASSFGTGGRKLFF.

Points on this clone: The same CDR3 also results from other DNA sequences found in this sample. The CDR3 loop is CASSAGTAGNTIYF. CDR3 DNA: TGTGCCAGCAGCGCAGGGACAGCTGGAAACACCATATATTTT. This chain joins TRBV9 and TRBJ1-3; 7 nucleotides align to TRBD1. Germline CDR1 SGDLS, CDR2 YYNGEE. The CDR3 is made up of 14 amino acids. With 3 bases clipped from V and 2 bases from J, the junction kept 2 bases outside the gene matches.

This clone has just one count. The chain uses TRBV28 and TRBJ1-2; D is unresolved. Trimming took off 3 bases at V and 6 bases at J, with 8 bases between the two ends. Germline V lookup: CDR1 MDHEN, CDR2 SYDVKM. This CDR3 has 12 amino acids. CDR3 nucleotides: TGTGCCAGCAGTTTGAGTTCGAATGGCTACACCTTC. This encodes CASSLSSNGYTF.

This chain connects TRBV7-9 to TRBJ1-1; weak D call: TRBD1 (5 bases). Per the germline V gene, CDR1 is SEHNR and CDR2 is FQNEAQ (reference sequence). The CDR3 has 15 amino acids. V lost 5 bases and J 1 base, leaving 14 bases between the germline ends. The CDR3 DNA reads as TGTGCCAGCAGCCTTTGGGGCAGGCGGAACACTGAAGCTTTCTTT. Protein sequence: CASSLWGRRNTEAFF.